The T cell receptor (beta chain) under discussion was sequenced for a study of T-cell reconstitution after alpha-beta-depleted transplantation in children. General study findings and limits: There were reportedly several hundred expanded graft clones from which alpha-beta T cells came about two months after transplant.

Preparation of the TCRbeta library was carried out with unique molecular identifiers. TCRdb reanalysed the PCR reads using MiXCR and keeps one entry per CDR3 protein. The profile covers over 100,000 distinct CDR3 sequences, with 10% to 13% appearing a single time and about 34% taken by the ten largest. The CDR3 runs 14 residues. Per germline, CDR1 SGHRS and CDR2 YFSETQ. V was cut by 3 bases and J by 2 bases, with 12 bases left in between. This clonotype was counted a few times. Antigen unknown. This TCR was sampled from a boy younger than 10 with acute lymphoblastic leukemia, due to receive a stem cell transplant. V gene TRBV5-1 combines with J gene TRBJ2-7, with a weak D call TRBD2 (6 bases). The specimen was PBMCs, collected before TCRalphabeta/CD19-depleted stem cell transplant. CDR3 loop: CASSSGLRPYEQYF. CDR3 nucleotides: TGCGCCAGCAGCTCCGGACTACGCCCCTACGAGCAGTACTTC.